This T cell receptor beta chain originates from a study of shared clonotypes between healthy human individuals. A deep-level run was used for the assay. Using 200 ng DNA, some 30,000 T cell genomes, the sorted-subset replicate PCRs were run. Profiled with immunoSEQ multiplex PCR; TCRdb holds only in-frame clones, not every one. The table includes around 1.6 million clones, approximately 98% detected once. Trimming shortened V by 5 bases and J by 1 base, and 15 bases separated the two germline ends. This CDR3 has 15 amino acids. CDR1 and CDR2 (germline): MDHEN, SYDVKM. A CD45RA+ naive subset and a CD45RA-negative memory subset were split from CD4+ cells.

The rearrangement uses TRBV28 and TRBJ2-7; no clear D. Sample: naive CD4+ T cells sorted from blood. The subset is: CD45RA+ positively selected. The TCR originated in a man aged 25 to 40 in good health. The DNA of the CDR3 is TGTGCCAGCAGTAGCCCCGTTCATGGATCCTACGAGCAGTACTTC. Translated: CASSSPVHGSYEQYF.